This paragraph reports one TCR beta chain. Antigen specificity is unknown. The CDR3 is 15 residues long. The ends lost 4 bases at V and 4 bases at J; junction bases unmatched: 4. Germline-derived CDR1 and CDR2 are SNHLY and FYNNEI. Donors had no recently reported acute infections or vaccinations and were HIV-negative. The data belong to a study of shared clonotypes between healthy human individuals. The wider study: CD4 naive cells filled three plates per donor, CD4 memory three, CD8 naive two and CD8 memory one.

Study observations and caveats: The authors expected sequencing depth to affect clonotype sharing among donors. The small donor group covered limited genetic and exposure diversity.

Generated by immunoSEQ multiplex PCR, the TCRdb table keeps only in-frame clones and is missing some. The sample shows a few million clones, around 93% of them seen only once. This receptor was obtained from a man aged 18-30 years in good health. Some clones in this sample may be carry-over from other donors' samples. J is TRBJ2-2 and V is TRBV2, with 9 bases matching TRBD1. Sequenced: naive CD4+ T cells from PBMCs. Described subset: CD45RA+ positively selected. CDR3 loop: CASSGRTGVTGELFF. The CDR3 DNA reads TGTGCCAGCAGTGGTAGGACAGGGGTCACCGGGGAGCTGTTTTTT.